These 10 T cell receptor beta chains share one sample of origin, sequenced in a study of shared clonotypes between healthy human individuals. Repertoires were generated with immunoSEQ multiplex PCR, while TCRdb's copy carries only in-frame clones and drops some. Of around 2.5 million clones in the sample, more than 85% were seen once. The sequencing sample was made of naive CD4+ T cells from PBMCs. Subset here: CD45RA+ positively selected. These receptors were collected from a man in his late teens or twenties in good health. Some clones in this sample may be carry-over from other donors' samples.

This rearrangement joins TRBV6-6 to TRBJ2-7, with D possibly TRBD1 on 5 matching bases. CDR3 length equals 14 residues. Germline V gene data show CDR1 as MNHNY and CDR2 as SVGAGI (reference sequence). Trimming pared 6 bases from V and 2 bases from J, leaving 14 bases between. The DNA of the CDR3 is TGTGCCAGCAGGCGGACAACAATTACCTACGAGCAGTACTTC. Encoded protein: CASRRTTITYEQYF.

The chain is built from TRBV28 and TRBJ2-7; D assignment may be TRBD1 or TRBD2 (5 bases each). The V and J ends lost 6 bases and 4 bases respectively, with 10 bases between them. Germline V gene lookup returns CDR1 MDHEN and CDR2 SYDVKM. The CDR3 sequence is 12 residues long. CDR3 DNA sequence: TGTGCCAGCAGGGGACGGATATACGAGCAGTACTTC. Translation: CASRGRIYEQYF.

This chain uses TRBV9 with TRBJ2-6; perhaps TRBD1 as D (6 bases). Trimming removed 0 bases at V and 0 bases at J, with 16 bases between. The CDR3 has 19 amino acids. The germline CDR1 and CDR2 sequences are SGDLS and YYNGEE. The CDR3 loop reads CASSVALRTDNSGANVLTF. CDR3 in DNA: TGTGCCAGCAGCGTAGCCTTACGGACAGACAACTCTGGGGCCAACGTCCTGACTTTC.

The chain employs TRBV5-1 and TRBJ2-1, with 9 bases fitting TRBD2. With V trimmed by 5 bases and J by 4 bases, 4 bases remained unmatched. CDR3 size: 14 residues. The germline gives CDR1 SGHRS, CDR2 YFSETQ. The CDR3 DNA sequence: TGCGCCAGCAGAAAGCGGGAGGTATACAATGAGCAGTTCTTC. It is translated as CASRKREVYNEQFF. Combining the CDR3 with reference TRBV5-1 and TRBJ2-1 gives the whole variable domain KAGVTQTPRYLIKTRGQQVTLSCSPISGHRSVSWYQQTPGQGLQFLFEYFSETQRNKGNFPGRFSGRQFSNSRSEMNVSTLELGDSALYLCASRKREVYNEQFFGPGTRLTVL.

This rearrangement joins TRBV20-1 to TRBJ2-7, with unresolved D. From germline, CDR1 is DFQATT and CDR2 SNEGSKA (reference sequence). The length of the CDR3 is 11 residues. With 5 bases removed from V and 3 bases from J, the gap between germline ends came to 8 bases. The CDR3, as DNA: TGCAGTGCTCACGCAGGCTACGAGCAGTACTTC. Translating it yields CSAHAGYEQYF.

V and J are TRBV11-2 and TRBJ2-7, with 10 bases matching TRBD1. Unmatched junction bases numbered 14, after V lost 8 bases and J lost 4 bases. There are 16 residues in the CDR3. Germline values: CDR1 SGHAT, CDR2 FQNNGV. CDR3 residues: CASSLGLGQGMYEQYF. DNA for the CDR3: TGTGCCAGCTCCCTCGGGCTGGGACAGGGGATGTACGAGCAGTACTTC.

CDR3 residues: CASRDARGSVGELFF. DNA for the CDR3: TGCGCCAGCAGGGATGCCCGGGGCTCAGTCGGGGAGCTGTTTTTT. This sequence joins TRBV5-1 and TRBJ2-2; D may be TRBD1 or TRBD2 (5 bases each). The CDR3 has 15 residues. Trimming shortened V by 5 bases and J by 7 bases, and 18 bases separated the two germline ends. Germline V gives CDR1 SGHRS, CDR2 YFSETQ.

The chain employs TRBV2 and TRBJ1-5; 7 nucleotides agree with TRBD1. The ends lost 5 bases at V and 5 bases at J; junction bases unmatched: 6. The CDR3 totals 14 residues. Germline CDR1 is SNHLY and CDR2 is FYNNEI. CDR3 protein: CASSPQGDDQPQHF. In nucleotides, the CDR3 is TGTGCCAGCAGTCCTCAGGGGGATGATCAGCCCCAGCATTTT.

The CDR3 loop is CASSLWTSEYEQYF. The DNA of the CDR3 is TGTGCCAGCAGCCTTTGGACCTCCGAGTACGAGCAGTACTTC. The chain combines TRBV7-2 with TRBJ2-7; D is unclear. Trimming pared 5 bases from V and 4 bases from J, leaving 15 bases between. CDR3 size: 14 residues. Germline loops: CDR1 SGHTA, CDR2 FQGNSA.

The genes are TRBV27 and TRBJ2-7; 10 bases are shared with TRBD1. J was trimmed by 2 bases and V by 5 bases; bases with no gene match: 6. The CDR3 is made up of 15 amino acids. Looked up from germline, CDR1 is MNHEY and CDR2 is SMNVEV (reference sequence). CDR3 bases: TGTGCCAGCAGTCCCCAGGGGACAGGGGCCTACGAGCAGTACTTC. This encodes CASSPQGTGAYEQYF.